The 21 T cell receptor beta chains presented below share a single source sample, sequenced in a study of cytomegalovirus exposure and HLA in healthy donors (dated by TCRdb to the late 2010s). The library came from the immunoSEQ multiplex PCR assay. For the multiplex PCR, a mixture combining 60 forward primers for TCR Vbeta segments and 13 reverse primers for TCR Jbeta segments was used. Entries here come from immuneACCESS through TCRdb and include only in-frame sequences with V and J called. Some clones fail to appear in such tables; in the studies checked, an unresolved V gene covers under half of the shortfall, and the cause of the remainder is unknown. Within this sample are about 150,000 clones, with 70% of them counted one time only. The ten largest clones add up to under 2.5% of the sample. Input material: PBMCs. The receptors here all came from a woman aged 55-69 years in good health and CMV-seropositive.

The rearrangement uses TRBV4-1 and TRBJ2-6; 10 bases are a match to TRBD1. The V and J ends lost 0 bases and 0 bases, in that order; junction bases with no gene match: 5. Germline V gene data show CDR1 as MGHRA and CDR2 as YSYEKL. This CDR3 is built from 19 residues. The chain's CDR3 is CASSQDFRTGGSGANVLTF. CDR3 DNA: TGCGCCAGCAGCCAAGATTTTAGGACAGGGGGCTCTGGGGCCAACGTCCTGACTTTC.

The rearrangement uses TRBV9 and TRBJ1-5, with a weak D call TRBD1 (6 bases). CDR3 size: 13 residues. The germline gives CDR1 SGDLS, CDR2 YYNGEE. The germline V and J ends were trimmed by 7 bases and 9 bases, with 17 bases remaining between them. The DNA for the CDR3 is TGTGCCAGCTTGGACAGAATATTGGTGCCCCAGCATTTT. Translating it yields CASLDRILVPQHF. Full variable domain (remainder filled in from reference TRBV9 and TRBJ1-5): DSGVTQTPKHLITATGQRVTLRCSPRSGDLSVYWYQQSLDQGLQFLIQYYNGEERAKGNILERFSAQQFPDLHSELNLSSLELGDSALYFCASLDRILVPQHFGDGTRLSIL.

The chain joins TRBV6-1 to TRBJ2-5; a possible D gene is TRBD2 (6 bases). Germline V gene data show CDR1 as MNHNS and CDR2 as SASEGT. This CDR3 is built from 15 residues. Trimming stripped 6 bases from V and 2 bases from J, with 16 bases between. The CDR3, as DNA: TGTGCCAGCAGACGGGAGTCCATACCTCAAGAGACCCAGTACTTC. Its translation is CASRRESIPQETQYF.

The chain links TRBV5-1 to TRBJ2-3, with 15 positions matching TRBD2. There are 17 residues in the CDR3. V dropped 4 bases and J dropped 3; count of bases not matched to a gene: 6. Germline CDR1 reads SGHRS; CDR2 reads YFSETQ. The CDR3 region has the DNA TGCGCCAGCAGCATAGGACTAGCGGGAGGGCCGACAGATACGCAGTATTTT. This translates into CASSIGLAGGPTDTQYF.

This clone has only a few counts. V is TRBV2 and J is TRBJ2-5; 8 bases are a match to TRBD1. The germline gives CDR1 SNHLY, CDR2 FYNNEI. Trimming removed 6 bases from V and 5 bases from J; junction bases left unmatched: 8. The CDR3 covers 14 residues. For the CDR3, the DNA is TGTGCCAGCAGCCGGACAGGGTGGCGGGAGACCCAGTACTTC. Translated: CASSRTGWRETQYF.

The chain couples TRBV6-5 to TRBJ1-1; D is ambiguous. The CDR3 is made up of 14 amino acids. In germline, CDR1 is MNHEY, CDR2 SVGAGI. Trimming took 6 bases from V and 4 from J, leaving 15 bases between them. CDR3 residues: CASRGSGIITEAFF. As DNA, the CDR3 is TGTGCCAGCAGGGGGTCGGGGATCATCACTGAAGCTTTCTTT.

The DNA of the CDR3 is TGTGCCATCAGCGGGACATCAACTAATGAAAAACTGTTTTTT. It translates to CAISGTSTNEKLFF. The chain combines TRBV10-3 with TRBJ1-4; TRBD1 is a possible D gene (6 bases). V gave up 6 bases and J gave up 0 bases, with 8 bases separating them. CDR3 length: 14 amino acids. The germline CDR1 and CDR2 sequences are ENHRY and SYGVKD.

This chain uses TRBV29-1 with TRBJ2-3; 7 bases match TRBD1. V lost 7 bases, J lost 0 bases, and 1 base stayed unmatched. CDR3 length: 12 amino acids. Germline CDR1 and CDR2: SQVTM and ANQGSEA. CDR3 loop: CSGGQSTDTQYF. The CDR3 region has the DNA TGCAGCGGGGGACAGAGCACAGATACGCAGTATTTT.

The chain recombines TRBV18 with TRBJ2-1, with D perhaps matching TRBD1 (5 bases). The ends were cut back, 6 bases at V and 6 bases at J, with 18 bases in the middle. This CDR3 has 15 residues. CDR1 is KGHSH, CDR2 LQKENI, per germline. The CDR3 reads CASSQSQGKSNEQFF. The CDR3 DNA reads TGTGCCAGCTCCCAATCTCAGGGTAAGAGCAATGAGCAGTTCTTC.

The J gene is TRBJ2-3, the V gene TRBV27; D gene ambiguous. This CDR3 is built from 15 residues. Per germline, CDR1 MNHEY and CDR2 SMNVEV (reference sequence). The V end lost 2 bases, the J end lost 1 base, and 10 bases lay between the germline ends. The CDR3 reads CASSLTPPGTDTQYF. The CDR3 coding sequence is TGTGCCAGCAGTTTAACCCCCCCGGGCACAGATACGCAGTATTTT.

V gene TRBV7-2 combines with J gene TRBJ1-5; TRBD1 matches 7 bases. Germline assignment: CDR1 SGHTA and CDR2 FQGNSA. Trimming at V came to 4 bases and at J to 4 bases, leaving 10 bases not matched to a gene. The CDR3 consists of 16 residues. The CDR3, as DNA: TGTGCCAGCAGCTCACTCCCGGGACAGCTTAATCAGCCCCAGCATTTT. Protein sequence: CASSSLPGQLNQPQHF.

The rearrangement links TRBV18 to TRBJ2-2, with no clear D. The CDR3 has 11 amino acids. V was shortened by 6 bases and J by 6 bases, with 5 bases between the two germline ends. Germline assignment: CDR1 KGHSH and CDR2 LQKENI. This CDR3 is CASSLPGELFF. CDR3 sequence (DNA): TGTGCCAGCTCCCTCCCCGGGGAGCTGTTTTTT.

Here the CDR3 reads CASSLVGGATEAFF. CDR3 sequence (DNA): TGTGCCAGCAGCTTAGTCGGCGGGGCTACTGAAGCTTTCTTT. The J gene is TRBJ1-1, the V gene TRBV7-2; possibly TRBD1 for D (5 bases). The CDR3 is 14 amino acids. CDR1 SGHTA and CDR2 FQGNSA come from the germline V gene. Trimming stripped 1 base from V and 5 bases from J, with 11 bases between.

This clone was detected only a few times. Distinct nucleotide sequences in the sample also encode this CDR3. The genes are TRBV5-1 and TRBJ2-5, with D maybe TRBD1 (6 bases). The CDR3 length is 14 residues. Trimming removed 0 bases at V and 2 bases at J, with 8 bases between. Germline CDR1 SGHRS, CDR2 YFSETQ. CDR3 bases: TGCGCCAGCAGCTTGGGGACAGTGCAAGAGACCCAGTACTTC. It translates to CASSLGTVQETQYF.

This clone was observed a few times. The genes are TRBV7-9 and TRBJ1-1; the D is unclear. This CDR3 comprises 12 residues. In germline, CDR1 is SEHNR, CDR2 FQNEAQ (reference sequence). With 5 bases removed from V and 4 bases from J, the gap between germline ends came to 8 bases. DNA of the CDR3: TGTGCCAGCAGCGGCCTTGGCACTGAAGCTTTCTTT. Translated: CASSGLGTEAFF.

The chain employs TRBV19 and TRBJ2-6; TRBD1 aligns across 9 bases. CDR3 length: 16 residues. The germline V gene encodes CDR1 LNHDA and CDR2 SQIVND (reference sequence). V shed 3 bases and J 2 bases; nucleotides not matched to a gene: 2. The DNA of the CDR3 is TGTGCCAGTAGTATCAGGACAGGGGCTGGGGCCAACGTCCTGACTTTC. Residues: CASSIRTGAGANVLTF.

J is TRBJ2-1 and V is TRBV5-1, with 9 bases lining up with TRBD1. The germline CDR1 and CDR2 sequences are SGHRS and YFSETQ. The J segment lost 2 bases and the V segment lost 3 bases, leaving 9 bases of the junction unmatched. The CDR3 spans 17 residues. CDR3 sequence: CASSSGWRQGAYNEQFF. Written as DNA, the CDR3 is TGCGCCAGCAGCTCTGGATGGCGACAGGGGGCCTACAATGAGCAGTTCTTC.

This clone has just one count. The V call is TRBV18, the J call TRBJ2-1; TRBD1 agrees at 7 bases. The CDR3 spans 16 residues. With V trimmed by 0 bases and J by 4 bases, 6 bases remained unmatched. The germline V gene encodes CDR1 KGHSH and CDR2 LQKENI. CDR3 in DNA: TGTGCCAGCTCACCACCGGGACAGAGCCAATACAATGAGCAGTTCTTC. Translation gives CASSPPGQSQYNEQFF.

Here the CDR3 DNA reads TGTGCCAGCAGTGTCGGTTGGGGGGCTAATGAAAAACTGTTTTTT. This sequence encodes CASSVGWGANEKLFF. This chain links TRBV28 with TRBJ1-4, with D possibly matching TRBD1 (5 bases). V gave up 5 bases and J gave up 3 bases, with 13 bases separating them. This CDR3 region has 15 residues. Germline-derived CDR1 and CDR2 are MDHEN and SYDVKM.

This chain links TRBV15 with TRBJ1-5, with D possibly TRBD1 on 5 matching bases. The CDR3 contains 15 residues. The ends were cut back, 2 bases at V and 4 bases at J, with 12 bases in the middle. Germline V CDR1 and CDR2: LNHNV, YYDKDF (reference sequence). CDR3 amino acids: CATSRSQDRNQPQHF. The CDR3 DNA follows: TGTGCCACCAGCAGATCCCAAGACAGAAATCAGCCCCAGCATTTT.

This rearrangement joins TRBV6-4 to TRBJ2-7; weak D call: TRBD1 (6 bases). Germline lookup yields CDR1 MRHNA and CDR2 SNTAGT. V lost 6 bases and J 2 bases, leaving 20 bases between the germline ends. This CDR3 contains 16 residues. The CDR3 sequence is CASSRREGVRAYEQYF. CDR3 DNA: TGTGCCAGCAGCCGAAGAGAGGGGGTCAGGGCCTACGAGCAGTACTTC.